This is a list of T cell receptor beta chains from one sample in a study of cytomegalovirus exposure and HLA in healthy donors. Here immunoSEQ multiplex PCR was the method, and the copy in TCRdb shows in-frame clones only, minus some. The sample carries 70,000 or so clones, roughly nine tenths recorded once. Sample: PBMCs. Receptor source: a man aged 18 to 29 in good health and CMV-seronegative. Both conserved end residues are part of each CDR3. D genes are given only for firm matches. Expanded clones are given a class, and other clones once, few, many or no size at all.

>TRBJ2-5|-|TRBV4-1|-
CASSKGLHQETQYF
TGCGCCAGCAGCAAGGGACTCCACCAAGAGACCCAGTACTTC
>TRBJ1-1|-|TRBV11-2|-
CASSRSGQNTEAFF
TGTGCCAGCAGCCGCAGTGGACAGAACACTGAAGCTTTCTTT
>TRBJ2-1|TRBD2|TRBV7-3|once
CASSRRRAGLAGGPVDNEQFF
TGTGCCAGCAGCCGACGGAGGGCGGGACTAGCGGGAGGGCCCGTGGACAATGAGCAGTTCTTC
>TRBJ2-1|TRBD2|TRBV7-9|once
CASSGELAGFYNEQFF
TGTGCCAGCAGCGGCGAACTAGCGGGATTCTACAATGAGCAGTTCTTC
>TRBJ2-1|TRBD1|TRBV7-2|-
CASRKPIGQGANEQFF
TGTGCCAGCAGAAAGCCCATCGGGCAGGGGGCCAATGAGCAGTTCTTC
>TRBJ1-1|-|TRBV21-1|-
CASSNDLDRLNTEAFF
TGTGCCAGCAGCAATGATCTCGACAGGTTGAACACTGAAGCTTTCTTT
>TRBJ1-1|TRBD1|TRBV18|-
CASSPTGGKTEAFF
TGTGCCAGCTCACCTACAGGGGGCAAGACTGAAGCTTTCTTT
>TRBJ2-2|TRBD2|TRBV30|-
CAWRKSGRETGELFF
TGTGCCTGGAGAAAAAGCGGGAGGGAGACCGGGGAGCTGTTTTTT
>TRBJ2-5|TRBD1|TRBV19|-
CASSIGSRAGGGETQYF
TGTGCCAGTAGTATCGGGTCACGGGCAGGGGGCGGCGAGACCCAGTACTTC
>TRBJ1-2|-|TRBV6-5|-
CASTRTGIGYTF
TGTGCCAGCACCAGAACAGGAATCGGCTACACCTTC
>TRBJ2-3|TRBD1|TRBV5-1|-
CASTVQGARADTQYF
TGCGCCAGCACCGTACAGGGGGCGCGTGCAGATACGCAGTATTTT
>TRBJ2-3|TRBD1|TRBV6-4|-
CASSGDRGPDTQYF
TGTGCCAGCAGTGGGGACAGGGGGCCAGATACGCAGTATTTT
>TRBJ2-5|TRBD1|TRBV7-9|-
CASSSRDREWETQYF
TGTGCCAGCAGCTCCCGGGACAGGGAGTGGGAGACCCAGTACTTC